One TCR beta chain is described in this entry. Its antigen is not identified. Each CDR3 protein gets one entry after TCRdb re-called the 5' RACE reads with MiXCR. The repertoire holds about 360,000 distinct CDR3 sequences, with 20% to 25% as singletons. The record originates from a study of CD8 T cells in ankylosing spondylitis. Study observations and caveats: Fewer than ten highly homologous variants made up a TCR beta motif, and this motif appeared characteristic of ankylosing spondylitis blood. As reported, disease-linked clones showed significant enrichment in matched ankylosing spondylitis synovial fluid. Disease-linked clones had a CD8+ phenotype and relatively low frequency in peripheral blood.

Germline assignment: CDR1 DFQATT and CDR2 SNEGSKA (reference sequence). The length of the CDR3 is 13 residues. Trimming stripped 3 bases from V and 1 base from J, with 6 bases between. Sequenced input: blood, either unsorted or a sorted T cell fraction (not recorded which). The V gene is TRBV20-1, the J gene TRBJ2-2; D is ambiguous. The clonotype was recovered from a male donor with ankylosing spondylitis or in good health (not recorded which). CDR3 coding DNA: TGCAGTGCTAGTCCAGAGAACACCGGGGAGCTGTTTTTT. Translating gives CSASPENTGELFF.